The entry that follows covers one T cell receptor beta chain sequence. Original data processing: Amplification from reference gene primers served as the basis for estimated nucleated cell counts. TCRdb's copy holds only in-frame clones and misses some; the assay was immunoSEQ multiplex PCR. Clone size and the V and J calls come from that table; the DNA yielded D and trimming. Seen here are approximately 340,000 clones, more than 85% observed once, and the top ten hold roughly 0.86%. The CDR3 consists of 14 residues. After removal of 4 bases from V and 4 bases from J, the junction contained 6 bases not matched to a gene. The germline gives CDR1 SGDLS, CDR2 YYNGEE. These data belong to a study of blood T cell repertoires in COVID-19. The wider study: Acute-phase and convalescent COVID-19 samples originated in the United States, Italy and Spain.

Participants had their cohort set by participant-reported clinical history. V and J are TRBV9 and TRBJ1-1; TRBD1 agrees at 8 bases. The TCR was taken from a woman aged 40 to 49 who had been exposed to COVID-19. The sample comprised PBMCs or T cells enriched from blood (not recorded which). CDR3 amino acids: CASSRTGWGTEAFF. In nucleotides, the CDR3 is TGTGCCAGCAGCAGGACAGGGTGGGGCACTGAAGCTTTCTTT.